This T cell receptor beta chain was identified in a study of regulatory T cells in long-lasting Graves disease. Study details: Persistence in Graves' disease required over 5 years of antithyroid drugs plus positive TSH receptor antibodies.

About this clonotype itself: The antigen is not known.

Sample time point: persistent/refractory GD, antithyroid drugs over 5 years with positive TRAb. The TCR library was prepared using RNA isolated from PBMCs. An endocrinology department in Xi'an, China, supplied the patients. Relying on iRepertoire HTBI primers and Arm-PCR of CDR3 regions, the team built TCR beta libraries. TCRdb reprocessed the multiplex PCR reads with MiXCR, giving one entry per CDR3 protein. The sample lists 700,000 or so distinct CDR3 sequences, 30% occurring once. Study outcomes and limitations: Persistent Graves' patients possessed reduced TCR diversity relative to recently diagnosed ones.

This clonotype was sampled from a female donor with Graves disease. Sequenced material: peripheral blood mononuclear cells (PBMCs), taken when the disease was refractory, from a patient treated with antithyroid drugs.

The CDR3 loop is CASSTSGASANEQFF. The CDR3 DNA reads as TGTGCCAGCAGCACAAGTGGGGCTAGCGCCAATGAGCAGTTCTTC. The chain joins TRBV11-2 to TRBJ2-1; TRBD2 is a possible D gene (6 bases). Trimming cost V 5 bases and J 6 bases, with 17 bases left between them. The CDR3 is 15 residues long. CDR1 is SGHAT and CDR2 is FQNNGV in the germline V gene.